What follows are 16 T cell receptor delta chains derived from one specimen sequenced in a study of gamma-delta chains in newborns, infants, children. TCRdb reanalyzed the reads using CATT. The data show 2,000 to 3,000 delta-chain clones, 6.5% to 8% seen once. Specimen: blood. The receptors stem from a child who was a newborn, infant or young child, either healthy, febrile or measles-vaccinated (not recorded which).

As regards this clone: The protein in TCRdb stems from a much larger clone and differs at residue 5 from this DNA's translation, likely a read error; here the protein is translated from the DNA. This sample also contains other DNA sequences that code for the same CDR3. The gene calls are TRDV2 and TRDJ3, with 13 bases matching TRDD3. Germline V gene lookup returns CDR1 GEAIGNYY and CDR2 EKD. The CDR3 extends over 19 amino acids. The junction had 6 bases not matched to a gene; V was cut back by 3 bases and J by 2 bases. The CDR3 region has the DNA TGTGCCTGTGACGCCGTTACTGGGGGATACGCCTGGGACACCCGACAGATGTTTTTC. It codes for CACDAVTGGYAWDTRQMFF.

This clone appeared a few times. TCRdb records a much larger clone's protein for this DNA, with a difference at residue 14 that likely arises from a read error; the protein given is the translation of the DNA. This sequence joins TRDV2 and TRDJ3; 10 bases map to TRDD3. The CDR3 totals 20 residues. The germline V gene has CDR1 GEAIGNYY and CDR2 EKD. The CDR3 bases are TGTGCCTGTGACACCGTTACTGGGGGATCGAGCTCCTGGGGCACCCGACAGATGTTTTTC. Translating it yields CACDTVTGGSSSWGTRQMFF.

This clone occurred a few times. The gene calls are TRDV1 and TRDJ1; 12 bases line up with TRDD3. The CDR3 has 15 residues. The germline V gene encodes CDR1 TSWWSYY and CDR2 QGS. Unmatched junction bases numbered 12, after V lost 9 bases and J lost 7 bases. CDR3 DNA sequence: TGTGCTCTCCGAAGTACTGGGGGATACATAGGTAAACTCATCTTT. Protein product: CALRSTGGYIGKLIF.

For this clone: A much larger clone lies one base from this, so it may be a read error. The same CDR3 arises from other DNA sequences in this sample as well. V is TRDV2 and J is TRDJ2; 9 bases match TRDD3. The V gene's germline CDR1 is GEAIGNYY and CDR2 EKD. This CDR3 spans 14 amino acids. The CDR3, as DNA: TGTGCCTGTGACCCACTGGGGGACACAGCGCAACTCTTCTTT. As protein: CACDPLGDTAQLFF.

This clone counts as medium-sized. Sequence at one end of the junction differs from germline and may be a read error. V is TRDV2 and J is TRDJ3; 7 nucleotides match TRDD3. The CDR3 is 19 amino acids. Germline assignment: CDR1 GEAIGNYY and CDR2 EKD. The chain's CDR3 is CACDTAGGRGSWDTRQTFF. The CDR3 nucleotides read TGTGCCTGTGACACCGCTGGGGGCCGAGGCTCCTGGGACACCCGACAGACGTTTTTC.

A word on this clone: Given a far larger clone just one base away, this is likely a sequencing read error. This chain links TRDV2 with TRDJ3, with 11 bases fitting TRDD3. CDR1 and CDR2 from the germline V gene are GEAIGNYY and EKD. This CDR3 comprises 21 residues. The V and J ends lost 0 bases and 0 bases, in that order; junction bases with no gene match: 9. The CDR3 here is CACDTAVGDTGYSWDTRQMFF. The CDR3 nucleotides are TGTGCCTGTGACACCGCGGTGGGGGATACGGGGTACTCCTGGGACACCCGACAGATGTTTTTC.

The CDR3 bases are TGTGCCTGTGACACCGTATTGTCTATGGGGGGTGGACTCATCTTT. Translating gives CACDTVLSMGGGLIF. The chain has TRDV2 and TRDJ1; D may be TRDD3 (6 bases). CDR3 length: 15 residues. Germline lookup yields CDR1 GEAIGNYY and CDR2 EKD. Trimming shortened V by 0 bases and J by 10 bases, and 20 bases separated the two germline ends.

This clone appeared a few times. Since a far larger clone is one base different, this is likely a read error. The sample carries other DNA sequences with the same CDR3. The rearrangement joins TRDV2 to TRDJ3; 11 bases match TRDD3. This CDR3 is built from 19 residues. Germline assignment: CDR1 GEAIGNYY and CDR2 EKD. The CDR3 loop is CACDTVTGGYSWDTRQMFF. CDR3 in DNA: TGCGCCTGTGACACCGTGACTGGGGGATATTCCTGGGACACCCGACAGATGTTTTTC.

The sample holds a few counts of this clone. A much larger clone lies a single base off, so this may be a read error. The chain is built from TRDV1 and TRDJ1, with D unclear. V was clipped by 0 bases and J by 6 bases, with 35 bases between them. Germline CDR1 and CDR2: TSWWSYY and QGS. CDR3 length: 22 residues. CDR3: CALGELPPMLSQDLTRGHKLIF. For the CDR3, the DNA is TGTGCTCTTGGGGAACTCCCTCCAATGCTTTCTCAGGACCTAACCCGAGGGCATAAACTCATCTTT.

Regarding this clone: This likely stems from a read error, as it lies one base from a far larger clone. This same CDR3 is encoded by further DNA sequences in the sample. This chain joins TRDV1 and TRDJ1, with 12 bases matching TRDD3. The CDR3 runs 17 residues. Per the germline V gene, CDR1 is TSWWSYY and CDR2 is QGS. CDR3 sequence: CALGLWGIRTVTDKLIF. The CDR3 nucleotides read TGTGCCCTTGGGCTCTGGGGGATACGTACCGTCACCGATAAACTCATCTTT.

With respect to this clone: The TCRdb protein, from a much larger clone, departs from this DNA's translation at residue 10, likely by read error; the protein shown derives from the DNA. This sequence joins TRDV2 and TRDJ1; 9 bases are shared with TRDD3. The germline CDR1 and CDR2 sequences are GEAIGNYY and EKD. After removal of 0 bases from V and 3 bases from J, the junction contained 4 bases not matched to a gene. CDR3 size: 15 residues. Here the CDR3 reads CACDTVGIRADKLIF. The CDR3 region has the DNA TGTGCCTGTGACACCGTGGGGATACGCGCCGATAAACTCATCTTT.

This clone is termed large. The sample has other DNA sequences that encode this CDR3 too. The chain couples TRDV2 to TRDJ3, with no clear D. The CDR3 spans 17 residues. The germline V and J ends were trimmed by 0 bases and 0 bases, with 8 bases remaining between them. Germline loops: CDR1 GEAIGNYY, CDR2 EKD. Here the CDR3 reads CACDTVQSSWDTRQMFF. CDR3 nucleotide sequence: TGTGCCTGTGACACCGTACAGAGCTCCTGGGACACCCGACAGATGTTTTTC.

This clone ranks as medium-sized. With a far larger clone one base away, a read error is the likely cause. The chain links TRDV2 to TRDJ3, with TRDD3 matching 9 bases. The CDR3 is made up of 18 amino acids. Germline V lookup: CDR1 GEAIGNYY, CDR2 EKD. V lost 0 bases and J lost 2; bases outside the gene matches: 4. The CDR3 DNA follows: TGTGCCTGTGACACCGTAATGGGGGATACCTGGGACACCCGACAGATGTTTTTC. It translates to CACDTVMGDTWDTRQMFF.

Note on this clone: Translating this DNA gives a protein that differs at residue 4 from the TCRdb one, which belongs to a much larger clone; a read error is likely, and the protein shown is this translation. This chain joins TRDV2 and TRDJ2, with 7 nucleotides matching TRDD3. The V gene's germline CDR1 is GEAIGNYY and CDR2 EKD. V shed 5 bases and J 0 bases; nucleotides not matched to a gene: 11. The CDR3 runs 17 residues. CDR3 bases: TGTGCCTGTGGCACGCTGGGGGCCACCGCTTTGACAGCACAACTCTTCTTT. This codes for CACGTLGATALTAQLFF.

This clone was counted between two and nine times. TCRdb assigns this DNA the protein of a much larger clone, which departs from its translation at residue 6; this likely reflects a read error, and the protein shown comes from translating the DNA. The rearrangement joins TRDV2 to TRDJ3; D is unclear. Between the trimmed V and J ends, which lost 3 bases and 0 bases, there was a span of 8 bases. CDR3 length: 16 residues. The germline CDR1 and CDR2 sequences are GEAIGNYY and EKD. This CDR3 reads CACDGVSSWDTRQMFF. The CDR3 DNA is TGTGCCTGTGACGGGGTAAGCTCCTGGGACACCCGACAGATGTTTTTC.

By frequency in the sample, this clone is medium-sized (0.01 to 0.1%). A much larger clone differs from this one at a single base, so this may be a read error. V and J are TRDV2 and TRDJ2; TRDD3 matches 12 bases. Germline-derived CDR1 and CDR2 are GEAIGNYY and EKD. The CDR3 runs to 16 residues. CDR3 in amino acids: CACDILGDTLTAKLFF. The CDR3 DNA follows: TGTGCCTGTGACATACTGGGGGATACTTTGACAGCAAAACTCTTCTTT.